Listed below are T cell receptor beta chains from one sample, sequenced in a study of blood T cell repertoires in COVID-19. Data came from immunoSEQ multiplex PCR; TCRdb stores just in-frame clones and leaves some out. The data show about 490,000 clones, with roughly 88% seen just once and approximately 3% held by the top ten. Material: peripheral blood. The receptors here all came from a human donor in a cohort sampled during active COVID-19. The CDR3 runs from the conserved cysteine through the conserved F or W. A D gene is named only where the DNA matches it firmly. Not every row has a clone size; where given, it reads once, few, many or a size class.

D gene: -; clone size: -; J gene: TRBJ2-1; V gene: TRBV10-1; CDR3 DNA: TGCGCCAGCAGTCTCGAACCGGACTTCTCCTACAATGAGCAGTTCTTC; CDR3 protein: CASSLEPDFSYNEQFF
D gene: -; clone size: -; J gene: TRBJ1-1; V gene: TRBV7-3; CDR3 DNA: TGTGCCAGCAGCCTACAGGGACCTAGCATGAACACTGAAGCTTTCTTT; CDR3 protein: CASSLQGPSMNTEAFF
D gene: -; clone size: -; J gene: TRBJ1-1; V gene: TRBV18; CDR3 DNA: TGTGCCAGCTCCCCGAACTCCGGGGAGAACACTGAAGCTTTCTTT; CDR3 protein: CASSPNSGENTEAFF
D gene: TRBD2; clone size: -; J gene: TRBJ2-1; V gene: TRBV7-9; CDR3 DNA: TGTGCCAGCAGGCCCTTTCTAGCGGGAGAGGTGAGAGAGCAGTTCTTC; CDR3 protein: CASRPFLAGEVREQFF
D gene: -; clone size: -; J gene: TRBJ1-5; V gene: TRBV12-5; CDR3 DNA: TGTGCTAGTGGTTTGCCCGGCAATCAGCCCCAGCATTTT; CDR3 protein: CASGLPGNQPQHF
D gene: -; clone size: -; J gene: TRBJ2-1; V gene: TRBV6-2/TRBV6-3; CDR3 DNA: TGTGCCAGCAGTTATCCCTACGGGAGCACCTCCTACAATGAGCAGTTCTTC; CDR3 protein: CASSYPYGSTSYNEQFF
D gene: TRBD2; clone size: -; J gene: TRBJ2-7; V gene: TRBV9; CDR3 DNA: TGTGCCAGCAGCGTATCTAGCGGGAGTGCCTACGAGCAGTACTTC; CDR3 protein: CASSVSSGSAYEQYF
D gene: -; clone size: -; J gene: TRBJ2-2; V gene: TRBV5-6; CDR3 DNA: TGTGCCAGCAGCTTGCAACACGCCACCGGGGAGCTGTTTTTT; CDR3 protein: CASSLQHATGELFF
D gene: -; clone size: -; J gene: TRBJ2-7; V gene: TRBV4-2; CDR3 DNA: TGTGCCAGCAGCCAAGACGTCCGCTACGAGCAGTACTTC; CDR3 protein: CASSQDVRYEQYF
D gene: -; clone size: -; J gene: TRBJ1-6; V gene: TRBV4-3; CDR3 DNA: TGCGCCAGCAGCCAAGATCCTGAGGGAGCGTCCTATAATTCACCCCTCCACTTT; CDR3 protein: CASSQDPEGASYNSPLHF
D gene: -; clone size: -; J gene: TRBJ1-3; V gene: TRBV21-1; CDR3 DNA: TGTGCCAGCAGCGCCCACAGGGTAAGCTCTGGAAACACCATATATTTT; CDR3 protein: CASSAHRVSSGNTIYF
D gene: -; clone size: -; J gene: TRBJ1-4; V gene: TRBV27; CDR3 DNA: TGTGCCAGCAGTCCGGGATTCCTTTTT; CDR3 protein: CASSPGFLF
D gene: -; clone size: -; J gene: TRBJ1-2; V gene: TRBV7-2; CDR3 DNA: TGTGCCAGCAGTTTTTATTCAGCGTACTACACCTTC; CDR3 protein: CASSFYSAYYTF
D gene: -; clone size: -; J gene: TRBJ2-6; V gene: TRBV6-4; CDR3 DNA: TGTGCCAGCAGTATCGGGATCGGGGCCAACGTCCTGACTTTC; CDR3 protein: CASSIGIGANVLTF
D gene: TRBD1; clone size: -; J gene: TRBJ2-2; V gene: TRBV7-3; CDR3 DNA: TGTGCCAGCAGCTTATCTCCGGGACAGGGATGGACCGGGGAGCTGTTTTTT; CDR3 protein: CASSLSPGQGWTGELFF
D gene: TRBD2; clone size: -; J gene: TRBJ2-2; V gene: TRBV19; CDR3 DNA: TGTGCCAGTAGTATTGGACTAGCGGTCACCGGGGAGCTGTTTTTT; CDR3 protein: CASSIGLAVTGELFF
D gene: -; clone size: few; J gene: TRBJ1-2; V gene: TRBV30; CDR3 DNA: TGTGCCTTGAACCGGGGGGGTAACTATGGCTACACCTTC; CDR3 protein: CALNRGGNYGYTF
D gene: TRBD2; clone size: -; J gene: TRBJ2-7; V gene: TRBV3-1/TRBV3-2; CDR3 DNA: TGTGCCAGCAGTCCGGGACTAGCCTCCTACGAGCAGTACTTC; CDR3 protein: CASSPGLASYEQYF
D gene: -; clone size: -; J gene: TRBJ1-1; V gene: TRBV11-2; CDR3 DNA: TGTGCCAGCAGCTTAGGACGGGTAGTCCCTGAAGCTTTCTTT; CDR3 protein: CASSLGRVVPEAFF
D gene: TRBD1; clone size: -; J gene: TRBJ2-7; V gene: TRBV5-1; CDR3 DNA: TGCGCCAGCAGCGGCCGACAGGGGTCCTACGAGCAGTACTTC; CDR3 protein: CASSGRQGSYEQYF
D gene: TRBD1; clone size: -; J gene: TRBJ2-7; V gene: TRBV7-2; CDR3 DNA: TGTGCCAGCAGCTTAGGACAGGGGGCCCCCTACGAGCAGTACTTC; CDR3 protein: CASSLGQGAPYEQYF
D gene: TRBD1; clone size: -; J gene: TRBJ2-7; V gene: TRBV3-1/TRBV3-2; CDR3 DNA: TGTGCCAGCAGCCAAGACAGGACAGGGATTCCCTACGAGCAGTACTTC; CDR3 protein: CASSQDRTGIPYEQYF
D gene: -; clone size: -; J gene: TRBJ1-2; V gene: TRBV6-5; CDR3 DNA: TGTGCCAGCAGTTACTATGCCGGTTCGAACTATGGCTACACCTTC; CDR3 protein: CASSYYAGSNYGYTF
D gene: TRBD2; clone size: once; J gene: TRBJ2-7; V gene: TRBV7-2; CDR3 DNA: TGTGCCAGCAGCCTGACCTGGACTAGCGGGAGGCAGGGGGGGCAGTACTTC; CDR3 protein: CASSLTWTSGRQGGQYF
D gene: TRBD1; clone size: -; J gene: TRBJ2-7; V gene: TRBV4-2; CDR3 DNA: TGTGCCAGCAGCCAAGTTGGGACAGGACGGACCGAGCAGTACTTC; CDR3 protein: CASSQVGTGRTEQYF
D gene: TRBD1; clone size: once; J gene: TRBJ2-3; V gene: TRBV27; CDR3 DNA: TGTGCCAGCAGAACTAGAGGACAGGGGGACACAGATACGCAGTATTTT; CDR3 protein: CASRTRGQGDTDTQYF
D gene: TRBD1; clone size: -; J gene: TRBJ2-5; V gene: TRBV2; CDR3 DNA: TGTGCCAGCAGTCAACGACAGGGATCCCAAGAGACCCAGTACTTC; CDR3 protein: CASSQRQGSQETQYF
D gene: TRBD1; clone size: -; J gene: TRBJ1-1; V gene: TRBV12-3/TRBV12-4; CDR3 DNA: TGTGCCAGCAGTCACAGGGGGACTGAAGCTTTCTTT; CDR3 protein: CASSHRGTEAFF
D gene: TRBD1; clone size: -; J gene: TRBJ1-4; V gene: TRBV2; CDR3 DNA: TGTGCCAGCAGGGCACGACAGGGCATCGGTAATGAAAAACTGTTTTTT; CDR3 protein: CASRARQGIGNEKLFF
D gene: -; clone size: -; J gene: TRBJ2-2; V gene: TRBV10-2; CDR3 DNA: TGCGCCAGCAGTCATAGTAGAGATAAGTACACCGGGGAGCTGTTTTTT; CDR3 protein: CASSHSRDKYTGELFF
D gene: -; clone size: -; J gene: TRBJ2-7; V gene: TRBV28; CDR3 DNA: TGTGCCAGCAGAACAGGACCCTCCTACGAGCAGTACTTC; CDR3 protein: CASRTGPSYEQYF
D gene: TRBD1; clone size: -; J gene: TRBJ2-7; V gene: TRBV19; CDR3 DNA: TGTGCCAGTAGTACTAGGGACAGGGTCTACGAGCAGTACTTC; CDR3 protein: CASSTRDRVYEQYF
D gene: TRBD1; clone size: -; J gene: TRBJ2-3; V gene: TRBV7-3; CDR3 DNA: TGTGCCAGCAGCTCAGGACAGGGGAGAAGAGATACGCAGTATTTT; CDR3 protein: CASSSGQGRRDTQYF
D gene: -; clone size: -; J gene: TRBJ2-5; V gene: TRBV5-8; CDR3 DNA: TGTGCCAGCAGCTTCCAGTGGGGGGTTCGTTTAGAGACCCAGTACTTC; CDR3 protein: CASSFQWGVRLETQYF
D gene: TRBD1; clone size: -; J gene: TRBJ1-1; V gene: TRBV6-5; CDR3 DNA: TGTGCCAGCCCGGGACAGGGGAACACTGAAGCTTTCTTT; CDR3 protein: CASPGQGNTEAFF
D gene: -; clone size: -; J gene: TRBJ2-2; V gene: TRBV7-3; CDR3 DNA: TGTGCCAGCAGCTCCCAGGGTCACGGGGAGCTGTTTTTT; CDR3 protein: CASSSQGHGELFF
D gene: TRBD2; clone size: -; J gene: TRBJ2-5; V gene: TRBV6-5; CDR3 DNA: TGTGCCAGCAGTCCCGGGACTAGGTTCCAAGAGACCCAGTACTTC; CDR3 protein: CASSPGTRFQETQYF
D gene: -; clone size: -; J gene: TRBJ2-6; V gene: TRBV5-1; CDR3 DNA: TGCGCCAGCAGCCGAGACACGGCGGGGGCCAACGTCCTGACTTTC; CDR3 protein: CASSRDTAGANVLTF
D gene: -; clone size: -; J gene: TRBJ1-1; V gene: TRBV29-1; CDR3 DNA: TGCAGCGTAAGACGGGGGAACACTGAAGCTTTCTTT; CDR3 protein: CSVRRGNTEAFF
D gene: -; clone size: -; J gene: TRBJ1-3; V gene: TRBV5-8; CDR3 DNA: TGTGCCAGCAGCCTAAACTCAGACAGGGGAAACACCATATATTTT; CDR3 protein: CASSLNSDRGNTIYF
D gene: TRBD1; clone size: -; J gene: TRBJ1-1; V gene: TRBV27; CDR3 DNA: TGTGCCAGCAGTCCGGGTGGACAGGGAAGAACTGAAGCTTTCTTT; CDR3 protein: CASSPGGQGRTEAFF
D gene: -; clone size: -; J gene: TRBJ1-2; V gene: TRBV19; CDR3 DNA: TGTGCCAGTAGCCGAAAAGGCCCCAGGGAAAACAACTATGGCTACACCTTC; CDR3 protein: CASSRKGPRENNYGYTF
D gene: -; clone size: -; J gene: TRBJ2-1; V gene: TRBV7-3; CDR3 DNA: TGTGCCAGCAGCCTCCGTGGAGGAGCTTCCAATGAGCAGTTCTTC; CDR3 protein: CASSLRGGASNEQFF
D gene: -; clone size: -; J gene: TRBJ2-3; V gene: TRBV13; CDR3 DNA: TGTGCCAGCAGCGCAGTCGGGGGCACAGATACGCAGTATTTT; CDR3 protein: CASSAVGGTDTQYF
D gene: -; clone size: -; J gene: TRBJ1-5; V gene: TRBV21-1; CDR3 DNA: TGTGCCTCCAGGCCAGGAAGGGGTGATCAGCCCCAGCATTTT; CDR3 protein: CASRPGRGDQPQHF
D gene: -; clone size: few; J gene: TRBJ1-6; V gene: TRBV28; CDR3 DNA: TGTGCCAGCAGTTTAATGTCCAGGCGGGACCGGAATTCACCCCTCCACTTT; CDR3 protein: CASSLMSRRDRNSPLHF